These 8 T cell receptor beta chains came from one sample sequenced in a study of T cell responses to AZD1222 COVID-19 vaccine. The table came from immunoSEQ multiplex PCR; TCRdb's copy has only in-frame clones and leaves some out. In total, the table holds around 140,000 clones. Specimen: peripheral blood. Every receptor here comes from an adult in good health.

V and J are TRBV19 and TRBJ2-3; TRBD1 aligns across 10 bases. CDR1 is LNHDA and CDR2 is SQIVND in the germline V gene (reference sequence). There are 17 residues in the CDR3. J was trimmed by 1 base and V by 3 bases; bases with no gene match: 7. The CDR3 loop is CASSIQGTGDGTDTQYF. The CDR3, as DNA: TGTGCCAGTAGTATTCAGGGGACAGGGGATGGCACAGATACGCAGTATTTT.

The chain combines TRBV15 with TRBJ2-1; D is undetermined. The V gene's germline CDR1 is LNHNV and CDR2 YYDKDF (reference sequence). The germline V and J ends were trimmed by 0 bases and 10 bases, with 7 bases remaining between them. The CDR3 runs 12 residues. Written as DNA, the CDR3 is TGTGCCACCAGCAGAGATAGGGTGGAGCAGTTCTTC. Protein sequence: CATSRDRVEQFF.

This sequence joins TRBV7-9 and TRBJ1-6, with D unresolved. This CDR3 contains 15 residues. V was shortened by 2 bases and J by 2 bases, with 7 bases between the two germline ends. Germline CDR1 is SEHNR and CDR2 is FQNEAQ (reference sequence). The CDR3 nucleotides read TGTGCCAGCAGCTTAAGTACAACCTATAATTCACCCCTCCACTTT. This encodes CASSLSTTYNSPLHF.

The chain uses TRBV21-1 and TRBJ1-3; TRBD1, the table's D call, was not compared with the DNA. TRBV21-1 is noted as a pseudogene. This CDR3 is built from 17 residues. This chain's CDR3 is CARKRGPKQGRGNTIYF. The CDR3 DNA reads as TGTGCCAGAAAGAGGGGTCCCAAACAGGGTAGGGGAAACACCATATATTTT.

The chain joins TRBV5-4 to TRBJ1-2; the D is unclear. The CDR3 extends over 11 amino acids. CDR1 is SGHNT, CDR2 YYREEE, per germline (reference sequence). Trimming took off 0 bases at V and 7 bases at J, with 4 bases between the two ends. In DNA form, the CDR3 reads TGTGCCAGCAGCTTGGGGTTTGGCTACACCTTC. Translation gives CASSLGFGYTF.

The chain has TRBV19 and TRBJ1-5, with D tentatively TRBD1 (5 bases). Germline loops: CDR1 LNHDA, CDR2 SQIVND (reference sequence). This CDR3 contains 18 residues. With 6 bases removed from V and 2 bases from J, the gap between germline ends came to 23 bases. The CDR3 reads CASRPRVDSWGGNQPQHF. The CDR3 DNA is TGTGCCAGTAGACCAAGGGTCGATTCTTGGGGGGGCAATCAGCCCCAGCATTTT.

This chain joins TRBV14 and TRBJ1-6; TRBD1 agrees at 7 bases. The CDR3 is made up of 16 amino acids. Germline CDR1 reads SGHDN; CDR2 reads FVKESK. After removal of 4 bases from V and 10 bases from J, the junction contained 13 bases not matched to a gene. The CDR3 spells CASSLRGVGGFSPLHF. CDR3 in DNA: TGTGCCAGCAGCCTAAGAGGGGTAGGGGGCTTCTCACCCCTCCACTTT.

The genes are TRBV7-2 and TRBJ2-1; D tentatively fits TRBD1 or TRBD2 (6 bases each). Trimming pared 4 bases from V and 3 bases from J, leaving 16 bases between. The germline gives CDR1 SGHTA, CDR2 FQGNSA. The CDR3 has 16 residues. The CDR3 nucleotides read TGTGCCAGCAGCTCCGGGGGACGGGGGCTCTACAATGAGCAGTTCTTC. Protein sequence: CASSSGGRGLYNEQFF. Looking up the rest from reference TRBV7-2 and TRBJ2-1 gives the full variable domain: GAGVSQSPSNKVTEKGKDVELRCDPISGHTALYWYRQSLGQGLEFLIYFQGNSAPDKSGLPSDRFSAERTGGSVSTLTIQRTQQEDSAVYLCASSSGGRGLYNEQFFGPGTRLTVL.